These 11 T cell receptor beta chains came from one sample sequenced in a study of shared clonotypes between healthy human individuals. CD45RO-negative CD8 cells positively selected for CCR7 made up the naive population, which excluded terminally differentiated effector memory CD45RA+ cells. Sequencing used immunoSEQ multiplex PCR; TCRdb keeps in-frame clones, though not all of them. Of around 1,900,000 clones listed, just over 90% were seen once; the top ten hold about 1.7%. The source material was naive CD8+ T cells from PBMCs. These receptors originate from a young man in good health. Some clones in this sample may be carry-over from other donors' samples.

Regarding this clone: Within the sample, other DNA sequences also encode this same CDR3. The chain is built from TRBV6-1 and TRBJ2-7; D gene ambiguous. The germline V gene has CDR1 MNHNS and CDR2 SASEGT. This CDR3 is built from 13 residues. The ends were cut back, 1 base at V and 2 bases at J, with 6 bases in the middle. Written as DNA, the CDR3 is TGTGCCAGCAGTGAAGGACCCACCTACGAGCAGTACTTC. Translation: CASSEGPTYEQYF.

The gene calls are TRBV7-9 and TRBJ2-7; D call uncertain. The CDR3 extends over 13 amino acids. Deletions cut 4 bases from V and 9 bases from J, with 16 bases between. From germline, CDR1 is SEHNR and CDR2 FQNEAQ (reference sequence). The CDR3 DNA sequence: TGTGCCAGCAGCTCTGCTTGGGGTAGTGCGCAGTACTTC. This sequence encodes CASSSAWGSAQYF.

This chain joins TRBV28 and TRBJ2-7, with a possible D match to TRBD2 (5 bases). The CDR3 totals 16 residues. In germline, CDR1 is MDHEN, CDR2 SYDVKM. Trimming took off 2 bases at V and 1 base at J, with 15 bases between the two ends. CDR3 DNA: TGTGCCAGCAGTTTAAGGTGGCGTAGCGTGTCCTACGAGCAGTACTTC. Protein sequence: CASSLRWRSVSYEQYF.

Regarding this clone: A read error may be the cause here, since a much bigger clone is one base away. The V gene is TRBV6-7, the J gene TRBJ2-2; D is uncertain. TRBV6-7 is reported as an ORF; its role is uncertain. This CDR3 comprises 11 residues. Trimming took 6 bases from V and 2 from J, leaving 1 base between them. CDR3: CASRNTGELFF. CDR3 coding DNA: TGTGCCAGCAGAAACACCGGGGAGCTGTTTTTT.

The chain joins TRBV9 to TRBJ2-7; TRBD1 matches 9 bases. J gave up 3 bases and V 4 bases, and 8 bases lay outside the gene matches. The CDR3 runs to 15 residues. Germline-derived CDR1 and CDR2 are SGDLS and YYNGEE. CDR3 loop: CASSPEDRGIYEQYF. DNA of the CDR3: TGTGCCAGCAGCCCTGAGGACAGGGGCATCTACGAGCAGTACTTC.

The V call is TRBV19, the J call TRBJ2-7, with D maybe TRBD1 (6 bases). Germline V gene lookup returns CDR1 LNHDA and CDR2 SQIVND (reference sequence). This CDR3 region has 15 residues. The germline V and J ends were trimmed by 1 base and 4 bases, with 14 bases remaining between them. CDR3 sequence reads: CASSIARGRLYEQYF. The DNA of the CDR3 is TGTGCCAGTAGTATAGCCAGGGGACGACTTTACGAGCAGTACTTC.

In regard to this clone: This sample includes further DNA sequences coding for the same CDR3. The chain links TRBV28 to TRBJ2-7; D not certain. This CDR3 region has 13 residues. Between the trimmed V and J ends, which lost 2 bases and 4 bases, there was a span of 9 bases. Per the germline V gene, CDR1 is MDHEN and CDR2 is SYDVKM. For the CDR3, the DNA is TGTGCCAGCAGTTTAGGCCAAGGATACGAGCAGTACTTC. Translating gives CASSLGQGYEQYF. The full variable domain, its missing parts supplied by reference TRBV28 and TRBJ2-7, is DVKVTQSSRYLVKRTGEKVFLECVQDMDHENMFWYRQDPGLGLRLIYFSYDVKMKEKGDIPEGYSVSREKKERFSLILESASTNQTSMYLCASSLGQGYEQYFGPGTRLTVT.

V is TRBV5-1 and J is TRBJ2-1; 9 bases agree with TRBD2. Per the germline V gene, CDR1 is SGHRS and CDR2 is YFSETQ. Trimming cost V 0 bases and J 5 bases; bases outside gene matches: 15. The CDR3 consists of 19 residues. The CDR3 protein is CASSLAGLAPTGTHNEQFF. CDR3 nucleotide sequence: TGCGCCAGCAGCTTGGCGGGACTAGCTCCGACTGGGACCCACAATGAGCAGTTCTTC. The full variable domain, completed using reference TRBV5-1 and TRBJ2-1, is KAGVTQTPRYLIKTRGQQVTLSCSPISGHRSVSWYQQTPGQGLQFLFEYFSETQRNKGNFPGRFSGRQFSNSRSEMNVSTLELGDSALYLCASSLAGLAPTGTHNEQFFGPGTRLTVL.

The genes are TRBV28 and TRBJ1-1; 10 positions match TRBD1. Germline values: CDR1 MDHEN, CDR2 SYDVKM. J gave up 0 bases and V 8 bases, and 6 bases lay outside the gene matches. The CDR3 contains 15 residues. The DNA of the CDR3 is TGTGCCAGCTTTGGGACAGGGGCCATGAACACTGAAGCTTTCTTT. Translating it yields CASFGTGAMNTEAFF.

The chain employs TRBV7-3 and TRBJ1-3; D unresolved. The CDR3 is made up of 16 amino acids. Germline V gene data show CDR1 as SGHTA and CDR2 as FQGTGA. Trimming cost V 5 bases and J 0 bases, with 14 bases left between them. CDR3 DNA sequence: TGTGCCAGCAGCCCCACGCATCGTAGCTCTGGAAACACCATATATTTT. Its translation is CASSPTHRSSGNTIYF.

The CDR3 reads CASSLSGPSRYEQYF. CDR3 nucleotide sequence: TGTGCCAGCAGTTTATCAGGCCCATCTAGGTACGAGCAGTACTTC. This chain links TRBV28 with TRBJ2-7; no clear D gene. This CDR3 contains 15 residues. V was pared by 1 base and J by 4 bases, with 14 bases between. Germline V lookup: CDR1 MDHEN, CDR2 SYDVKM.